The present entry profiles one T cell receptor beta chain with its context. The V end was cut by 5 bases, the J end by 4 bases, with 13 bases between. The CDR3 is 14 amino acids. CDR1 and CDR2 from the germline V gene are MDHEN and SYDVKM. In the source study's methods: Reference gene primer amplification gave estimated nucleated cell counts. Method: immunoSEQ multiplex PCR; TCRdb's copy keeps in-frame clones and lacks some. V and J calls and clone size are as listed in that table; D and trimming were resolved from the DNA. The sample contains 95,000 to 100,000 clones, 86% of which appear only once. This sample was taken from a study of blood T cell repertoires in COVID-19. Study-wide background: Sources were T cells, B-cell-depleted T cells, or PBMCs; the material itself was cDNA or gDNA.

Material for sequencing was peripheral blood. This clonotype originated in a man aged 80 or over with acute or convalescent COVID-19. The rearrangement links TRBV28 to TRBJ2-3; weak D call: TRBD1 (5 bases). The CDR3 DNA reads as TGTGCCAGCAGTACTGATGGGGCGGCAGATACGCAGTATTTT. Amino acid sequence: CASSTDGAADTQYF. Full variable domain (outside the CDR3, taken from reference TRBV28 and TRBJ2-3): DVKVTQSSRYLVKRTGEKVFLECVQDMDHENMFWYRQDPGLGLRLIYFSYDVKMKEKGDIPEGYSVSREKKERFSLILESASTNQTSMYLCASSTDGAADTQYFGPGTRLTVL.